This is a list of T cell receptor beta chains from one sample in a study of response to subunit inactivated influenza vaccine. TCRdb independently ran MiXCR on the RT-PCR reads; one entry per CDR3 protein. The table shows over 650,000 distinct CDR3 sequences, with about 18% occurring only once. The starting material was PBMCs from blood, obtained about 5 days after vaccination. Receptors originate from a man in his forties or fifties who received an inactivated influenza vaccine. CDR3s leave out the opening cysteine and the closing phenylalanine or tryptophan.

12	TRBV29-1	SVKQGAWVDTQY
16	TRBV30	AWSPFGVRGRNTGELF
12	TRBV5-5	ASSMTRSNYGYT
16	TRBV10-1	ASSESTRGEGASETQY
12	TRBV20-1	SARTTPRGETQY
13	TRBV20-1	SARGREGGTDTQY
13	TRBV4-1	ASSQAGQGGQPQH
13	TRBV7-2	ASSRGGTGNEKLF
14	TRBV7-9	ASSLRVLNNQETQY
13	TRBV9	ASSAEGSGRYTQY
11	TRBV7-6	ASSLDWDQPQH
15	TRBV7-2	ASSLGLAGGNYNEQF
13	TRBV29-1	SASGGRPSTDTQY
12	TRBV6-5	ASSYSGHTPDTY
11	TRBV20-1	SARGQRFYEQY
15	TRBV4-1	ASSQRIQGVTANEQF
13	TRBV6-2/TRBV6-3	ASSPPDRGYIEQY
14	TRBV7-6	ASSLGSGGAKETQY
14	TRBV20-1	SARDASGGTVDTQY
9	TRBV27	ASSFEGAAF
16	TRBV5-6	ASSSAPTAFSGANVLT
13	TRBV29-1	SARRDRGGTGELF
16	TRBV6-1	ASSEEGTGGISGNTIY
15	TRBV5-1	ASSLELGRRGQPQSF
12	TRBV15	ATSRDLGATEAF
12	TRBV30	AWSVLVAGNTIY
14	TRBV5-1	ASSLGGIRFADTQY
13	TRBV20-1	SARDPRQGGTEAF
12	TRBV20-1	SAESGNSNQPQH
12	TRBV12-3/TRBV12-4	ASSFNGGNNEQF
12	TRBV10-3	ATDPGLAGAEQF
9	TRBV5-1	ASSLNSQQF
14	TRBV18	ASSTKDRVVEETQY
11	TRBV12-3/TRBV12-4	ARPDVNQETQY
13	TRBV10-3	AISADRLNTGELF
11	TRBV2	ASKKDTNYGYT
16	TRBV20-1	SASRERGGKGSYNEQF
11	TRBV5-1	ASSARALETQY
14	TRBV19	ASSSPLGQAYNEQF
10	TRBV29-1	SVESMGNEQF
11	TRBV20-1	SASRDGTYEQY
12	TRBV12-3/TRBV12-4	ASRRTGLGTEAF
10	TRBV20-1	SAPRVNTEAF
12	TRBV20-1	SCRQVGKNTEAF
12	TRBV27	ASSLTGTFYEQY
13	TRBV6-1	ASTEGARYSYEQY
11	TRBV9	ASNPGPHNEQF
13	TRBV29-1	SVEVAGKYTGELF
13	TRBV6-2/TRBV6-3	ASSLGTDHQETQY
12	TRBV20-1	SASIPGGTDTQY
11	TRBV6-5	ASSSQNRETQY
15	TRBV7-8	ASRDASGRPIQETQY
14	TRBV4-2	ASSSRTGGMNTEAF
8	TRBV20-1	SALNTEAF
13	TRBV7-9	ASSLATGVNEKLF
12	TRBV9	ASSQASGTSGYT